This T cell receptor beta chain derives from a study of control samples from healthy donors and cancer patients. Profiling relied on immunoSEQ multiplex PCR, and the TCRdb table lists in-frame clones only, not all of them. The table lists tens of thousands of clones, roughly 85% of them singletons. Germline assignment: CDR1 MNHNY and CDR2 SVGAGI (reference sequence). CDR3 length: 15 amino acids. V was clipped by 1 base and J by 6 bases; unmatched bases: 5. The chain is built from TRBV6-6 and TRBJ2-1, with 8 bases fitting TRBD2. The specimen was PBMCs. The sequence was obtained from a man aged 55 to 69 with head and neck cancer. CDR3 DNA: TGTGCCAGCAGTTACTACCCGGGGGGGGGCAATGAGCAGTTCTTC. Its translation is CASSYYPGGGNEQFF.